Given below is one T cell receptor (beta chain) in context. Its specificity is not known. The deep-level immunoSEQ assay was used. The authors split each subset's genomic DNA evenly across several immunoSEQ plates. Profiling relied on immunoSEQ multiplex PCR, and the TCRdb table lists in-frame clones only, not all of them. The sample includes about a million clones, approximately 75% seen only once; the top ten take 0.89%. The sample belongs to a study of shared clonotypes between healthy human individuals. Broader study findings: Naive subsets typically showed greater estimated richness than memory subsets. The sharing of 5% to 6.5% of naive CD4 clonotypes was seen across a few donors.

V lost 2 bases to trimming and J lost 3 bases; unmatched junction nucleotides: 9. The CDR3 extends over 15 amino acids. Germline CDR1 GTSNPN, CDR2 SVGIG (reference sequence). The source is a man aged 18 to 35 in good health. Some clones in this sample may be carry-over from other donors' samples. The sample taken for sequencing was memory CD4+ T cells from PBMCs. Noted subset: CD45RA-negative fraction. The chain joins TRBV30 to TRBJ1-1, with 7 nucleotides matching TRBD1. This chain's CDR3 is CAWSRGQFRDTEAFF. As DNA, the CDR3 is TGTGCCTGGAGTAGGGGACAGTTTCGGGACACTGAAGCTTTCTTT. Full variable domain (rest looked up from reference TRBV30 and TRBJ1-1): SQTIHQWPATLVQPVGSPLSLECTVEGTSNPNLYWYRQAAGRGLQLLFYSVGIGQISSEVPQNLSASRPQDRQFILSSKKLLLSDSGFYLCAWSRGQFRDTEAFFGQGTRLTVV.